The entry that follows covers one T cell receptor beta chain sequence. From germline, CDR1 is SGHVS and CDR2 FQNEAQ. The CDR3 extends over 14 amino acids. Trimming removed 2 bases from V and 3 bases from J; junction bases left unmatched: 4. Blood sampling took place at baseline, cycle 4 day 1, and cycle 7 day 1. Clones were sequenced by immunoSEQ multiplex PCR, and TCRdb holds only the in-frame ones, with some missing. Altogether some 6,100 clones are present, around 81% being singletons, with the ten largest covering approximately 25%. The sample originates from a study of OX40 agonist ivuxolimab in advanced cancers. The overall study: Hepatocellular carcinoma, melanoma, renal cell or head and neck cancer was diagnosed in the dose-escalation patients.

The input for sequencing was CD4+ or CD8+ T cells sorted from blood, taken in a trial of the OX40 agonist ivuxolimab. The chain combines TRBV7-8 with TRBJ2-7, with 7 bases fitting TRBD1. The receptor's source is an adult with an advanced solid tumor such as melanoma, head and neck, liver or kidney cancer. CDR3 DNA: TGTGCCAGCAGCTTACGACAGGGAATCTACGAGCAGTACTTC. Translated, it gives CASSLRQGIYEQYF.